The clone carrying this T cell receptor beta chain was recorded a few times. Antigen specificity is unknown. Sorted populations all exceeded 95% purity. This specimen comes from a study of beta chain features in type 1 diabetes. CDR3 length: 14 amino acids. The germline gives CDR1 SGHNT, CDR2 YYREEE (reference sequence). The V and J ends lost 3 bases and 4 bases respectively, with 12 bases between them. Points from the study as a whole: Reads derived from cDNA could over-represent cells showing high TCR expression. In all four CD4+ subsets, TCRB CDR3 length was significantly, moderately reduced in type 1 diabetes. For type 1 diabetes patients, VDJ junctions showed fewer insertions and more deletions.

Expressed TCRB transcripts got sequenced, as all isolated RNA was reverse transcribed. Assay used: immunoSEQ multiplex PCR; TCRdb lists only in-frame clones, some missing. Of 250,000 to 350,000 clones listed, 15% are singletons. The rearrangement joins TRBV5-4 to TRBJ2-3; D not resolved. The receptor comes from a man between 18 and 29 years old with type 1 diabetes. Sequenced input: naive CD4+ T cells from blood. The CDR3 coding sequence is TGTGCCAGCAGCTCTCCAGGATCCCCAGATACGCAGTATTTT. Translating gives CASSSPGSPDTQYF.